What follows describes a single T cell receptor (beta chain). Antigen unknown. This sample was taken from a study of response to subunit inactivated influenza vaccine. Study-wide results and limits: Seasonal influenza vaccination, on each occasion, was suggested by the authors to recruit few new T cells.

Germline V gene sequence: CDR1 DFQATT, CDR2 SNEGSKA (reference sequence). Trimming removed 4 bases from V and 3 bases from J; junction bases left unmatched: 9. The CDR3 totals 16 residues. Each CDR3 protein is one row after TCRdb ran MiXCR on the RT-PCR reads. The sample comprises 500,000 to 650,000 distinct CDR3 sequences, less than 8% of which are singletons, and approximately 12% rests with the top ten. The material sequenced was PBMCs from blood, taken 23 to 25 months after vaccination. The clonotype comes from a man in his fifties or sixties who received an inactivated influenza vaccine. V is TRBV20-1 and J is TRBJ2-4, with 10 bases that match TRBD2. The CDR3 region is CSAKSSGRADKNIQYF. The CDR3 DNA reads as TGCAGTGCTAAATCCAGCGGGAGGGCCGACAAAAACATTCAGTACTTC.